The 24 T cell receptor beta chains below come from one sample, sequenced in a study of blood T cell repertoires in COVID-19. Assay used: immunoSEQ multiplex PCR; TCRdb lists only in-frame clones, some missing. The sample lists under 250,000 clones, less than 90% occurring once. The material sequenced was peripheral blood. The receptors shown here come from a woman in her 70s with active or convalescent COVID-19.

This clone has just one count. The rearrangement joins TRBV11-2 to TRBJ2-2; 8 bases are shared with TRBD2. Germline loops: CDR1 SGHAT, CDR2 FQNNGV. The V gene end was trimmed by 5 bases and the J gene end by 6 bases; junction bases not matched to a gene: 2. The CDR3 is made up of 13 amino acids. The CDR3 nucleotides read TGTGCCAGCAGCCCGGGGGGGGCCGGGGAGCTGTTTTTT. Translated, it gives CASSPGGAGELFF.

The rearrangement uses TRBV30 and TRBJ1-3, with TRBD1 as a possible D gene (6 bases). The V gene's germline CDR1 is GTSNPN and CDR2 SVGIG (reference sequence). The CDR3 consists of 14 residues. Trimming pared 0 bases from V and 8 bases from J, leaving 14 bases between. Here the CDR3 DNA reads TGTGCCTGGAGTGTTTCCAGGGGCAGGCACACCATATATTTT. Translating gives CAWSVSRGRHTIYF.

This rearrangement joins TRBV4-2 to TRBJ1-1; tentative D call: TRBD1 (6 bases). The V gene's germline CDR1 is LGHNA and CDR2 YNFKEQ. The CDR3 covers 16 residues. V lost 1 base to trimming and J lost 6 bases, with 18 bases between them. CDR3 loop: CASSQAQGQPWAEAFF. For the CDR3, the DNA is TGTGCCAGCAGCCAAGCGCAAGGACAGCCTTGGGCTGAAGCTTTCTTT.

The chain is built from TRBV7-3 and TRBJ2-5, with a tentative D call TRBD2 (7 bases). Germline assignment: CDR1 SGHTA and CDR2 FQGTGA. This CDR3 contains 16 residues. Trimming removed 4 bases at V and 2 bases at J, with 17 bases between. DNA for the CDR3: TGTGCCAGCAGCTCGAAGGGAGGGGGGTGGCAAGAGACCCAGTACTTC. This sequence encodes CASSSKGGGWQETQYF.

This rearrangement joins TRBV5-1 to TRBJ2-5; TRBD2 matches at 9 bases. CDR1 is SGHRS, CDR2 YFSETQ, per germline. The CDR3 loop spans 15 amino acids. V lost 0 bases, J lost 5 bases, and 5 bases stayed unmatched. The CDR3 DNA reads TGCGCCAGCAGCTTGGGGTTTAGCGGGGGCGAGACCCAGTACTTC. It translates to CASSLGFSGGETQYF.

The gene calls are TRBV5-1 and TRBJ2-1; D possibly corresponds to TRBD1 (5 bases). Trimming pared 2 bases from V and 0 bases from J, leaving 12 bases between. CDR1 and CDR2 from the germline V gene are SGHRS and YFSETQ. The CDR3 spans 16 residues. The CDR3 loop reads CASSFRQSSSYNEQFF. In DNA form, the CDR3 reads TGCGCCAGCAGCTTCAGACAGTCTAGCTCCTACAATGAGCAGTTCTTC.

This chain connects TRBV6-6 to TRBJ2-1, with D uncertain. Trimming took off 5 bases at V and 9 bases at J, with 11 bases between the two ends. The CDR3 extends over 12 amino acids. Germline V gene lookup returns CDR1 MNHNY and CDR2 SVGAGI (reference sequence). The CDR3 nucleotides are TGTGCCAGCAGTCCCCCTGCAGGTGAGCAGTTCTTC. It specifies CASSPPAGEQFF.

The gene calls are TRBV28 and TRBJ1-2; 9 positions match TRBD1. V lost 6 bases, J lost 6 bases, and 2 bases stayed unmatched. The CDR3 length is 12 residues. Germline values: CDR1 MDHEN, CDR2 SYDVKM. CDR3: CASRWDRDGYTF. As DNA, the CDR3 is TGTGCCAGCAGATGGGACAGGGATGGCTACACCTTC.

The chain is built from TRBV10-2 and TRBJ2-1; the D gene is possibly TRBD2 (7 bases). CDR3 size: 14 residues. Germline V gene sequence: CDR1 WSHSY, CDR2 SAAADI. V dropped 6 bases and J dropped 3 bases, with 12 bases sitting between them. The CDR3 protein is CASSKGGFYNEQFF. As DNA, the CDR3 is TGCGCCAGCAGCAAGGGGGGGTTCTACAATGAGCAGTTCTTC.

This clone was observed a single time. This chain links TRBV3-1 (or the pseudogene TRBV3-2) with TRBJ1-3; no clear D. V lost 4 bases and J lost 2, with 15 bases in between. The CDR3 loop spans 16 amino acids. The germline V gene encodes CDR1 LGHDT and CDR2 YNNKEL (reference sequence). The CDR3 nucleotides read TGTGCCAGCAGCCCCCACGCCCGGGAGACTGGAAACACCATATATTTT. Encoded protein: CASSPHARETGNTIYF.

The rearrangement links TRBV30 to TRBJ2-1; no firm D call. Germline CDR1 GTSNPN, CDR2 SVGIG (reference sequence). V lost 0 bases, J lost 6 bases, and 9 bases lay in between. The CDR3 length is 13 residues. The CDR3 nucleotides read TGTGCCTGGAGTGTAGTTACTGGCAATGAGCAGTTCTTC. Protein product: CAWSVVTGNEQFF. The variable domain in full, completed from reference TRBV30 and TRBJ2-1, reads SQTIHQWPATLVQPVGSPLSLECTVEGTSNPNLYWYRQAAGRGLQLLFYSVGIGQISSEVPQNLSASRPQDRQFILSSKKLLLSDSGFYLCAWSVVTGNEQFFGPGTRLTVL.

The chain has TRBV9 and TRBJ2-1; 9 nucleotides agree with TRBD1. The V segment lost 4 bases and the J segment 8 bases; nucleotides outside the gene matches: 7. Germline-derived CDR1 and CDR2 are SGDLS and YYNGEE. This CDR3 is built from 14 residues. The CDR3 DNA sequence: TGTGCCAGCAGCTGGGGACAGGGAATAGATGAGCAGTTCTTC. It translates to CASSWGQGIDEQFF.

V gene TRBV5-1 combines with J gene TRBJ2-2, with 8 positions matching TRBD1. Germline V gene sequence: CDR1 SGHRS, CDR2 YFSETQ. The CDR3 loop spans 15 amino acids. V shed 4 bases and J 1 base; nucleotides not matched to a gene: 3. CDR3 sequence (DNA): TGCGCCAGCAGCGCCGGACAGGGGAACACCGGGGAGCTGTTTTTT. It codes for CASSAGQGNTGELFF. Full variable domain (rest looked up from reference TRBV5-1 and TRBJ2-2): KAGVTQTPRYLIKTRGQQVTLSCSPISGHRSVSWYQQTPGQGLQFLFEYFSETQRNKGNFPGRFSGRQFSNSRSEMNVSTLELGDSALYLCASSAGQGNTGELFFGEGSRLTVL.

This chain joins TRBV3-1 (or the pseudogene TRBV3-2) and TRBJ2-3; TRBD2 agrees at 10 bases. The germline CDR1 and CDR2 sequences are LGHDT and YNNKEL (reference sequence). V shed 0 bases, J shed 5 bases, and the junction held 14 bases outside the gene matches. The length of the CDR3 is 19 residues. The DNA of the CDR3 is TGTGCCAGCAGCCAAGATGCTCTACTCCCGGGACTAGCGATAGATACGCAGTATTTT. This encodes CASSQDALLPGLAIDTQYF.

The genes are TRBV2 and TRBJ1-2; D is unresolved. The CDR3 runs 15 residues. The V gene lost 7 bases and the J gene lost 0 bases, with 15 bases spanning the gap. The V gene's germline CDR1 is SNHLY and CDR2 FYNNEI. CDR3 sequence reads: CASTRENGANYGYTF. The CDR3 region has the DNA TGTGCCAGCACACGAGAAAACGGGGCTAACTATGGCTACACCTTC.

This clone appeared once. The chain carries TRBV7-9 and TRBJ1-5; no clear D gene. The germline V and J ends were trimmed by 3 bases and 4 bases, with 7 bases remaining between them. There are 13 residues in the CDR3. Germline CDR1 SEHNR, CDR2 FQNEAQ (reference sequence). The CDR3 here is CASSLQNNQPQHF. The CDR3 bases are TGTGCCAGCAGCTTGCAGAATAATCAGCCCCAGCATTTT.

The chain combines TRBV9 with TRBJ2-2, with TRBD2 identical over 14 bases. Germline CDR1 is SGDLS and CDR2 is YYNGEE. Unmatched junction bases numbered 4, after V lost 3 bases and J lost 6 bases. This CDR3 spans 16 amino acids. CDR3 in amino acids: CASSAPGLAGAGELFF. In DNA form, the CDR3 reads TGTGCCAGCAGCGCCCCGGGACTAGCGGGAGCCGGGGAGCTGTTTTTT.

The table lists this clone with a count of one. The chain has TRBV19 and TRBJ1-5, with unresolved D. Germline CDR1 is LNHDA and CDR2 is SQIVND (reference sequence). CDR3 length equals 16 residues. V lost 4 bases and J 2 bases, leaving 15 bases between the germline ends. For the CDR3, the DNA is TGTGCCAGTAGTAGGGCCGCCGAGTGGGGCAATCAGCCCCAGCATTTT. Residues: CASSRAAEWGNQPQHF. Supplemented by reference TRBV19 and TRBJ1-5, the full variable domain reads DGGITQSPKYLFRKEGQNVTLSCEQNLNHDAMYWYRQDPGQGLRLIYYSQIVNDFQKGDIAEGYSVSREKKESFPLTVTSAQKNPTAFYLCASSRAAEWGNQPQHFGDGTRLSIL.

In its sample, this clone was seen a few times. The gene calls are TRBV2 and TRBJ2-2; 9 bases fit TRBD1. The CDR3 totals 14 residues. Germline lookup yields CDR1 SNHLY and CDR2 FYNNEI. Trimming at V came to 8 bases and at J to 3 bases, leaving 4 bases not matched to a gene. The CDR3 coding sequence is TGTGCCAGCGGTACAGGGGGCGACACCGGGGAGCTGTTTTTT. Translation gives CASGTGGDTGELFF.

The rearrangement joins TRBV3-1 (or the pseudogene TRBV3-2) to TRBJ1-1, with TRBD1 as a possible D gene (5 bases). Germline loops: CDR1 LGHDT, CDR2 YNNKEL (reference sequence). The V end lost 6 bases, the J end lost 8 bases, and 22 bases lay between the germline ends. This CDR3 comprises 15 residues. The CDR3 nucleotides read TGTGCCAGCAGACAAAAGGGGTTTGGACTATCCGAAGCTTTCTTT. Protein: CASRQKGFGLSEAFF.

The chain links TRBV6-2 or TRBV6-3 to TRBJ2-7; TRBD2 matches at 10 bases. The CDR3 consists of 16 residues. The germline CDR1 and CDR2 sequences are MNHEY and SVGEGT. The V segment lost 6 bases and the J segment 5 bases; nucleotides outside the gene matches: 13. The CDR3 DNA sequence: TGTGCCAGCAGCATAAACCCTAGCGGGAGTGGCCACGAGCAGTACTTC. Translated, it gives CASSINPSGSGHEQYF.

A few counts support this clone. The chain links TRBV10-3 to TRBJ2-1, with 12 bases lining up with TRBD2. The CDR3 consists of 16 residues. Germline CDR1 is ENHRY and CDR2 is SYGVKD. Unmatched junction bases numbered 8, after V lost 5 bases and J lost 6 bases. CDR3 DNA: TGTGCCATCAGTCCGGGACTAGCGGGTGGGGCCAATGAGCAGTTCTTC. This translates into CAISPGLAGGANEQFF.

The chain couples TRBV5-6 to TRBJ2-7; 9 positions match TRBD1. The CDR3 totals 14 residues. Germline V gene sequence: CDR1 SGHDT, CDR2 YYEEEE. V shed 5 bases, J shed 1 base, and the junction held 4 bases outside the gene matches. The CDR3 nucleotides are TGTGCCAGCAGGAGACAGGGGGATTCCTACGAGCAGTACTTC. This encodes CASRRQGDSYEQYF.

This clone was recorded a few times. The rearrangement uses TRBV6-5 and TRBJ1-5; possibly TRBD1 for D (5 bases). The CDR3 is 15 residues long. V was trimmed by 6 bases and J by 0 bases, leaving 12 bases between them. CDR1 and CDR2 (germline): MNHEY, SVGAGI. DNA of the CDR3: TGTGCCAGCAGAAGACAGAGGAATAGCAATCAGCCCCAGCATTTT. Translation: CASRRQRNSNQPQHF.